This TCR beta chain was sequenced for a study of blood T cell repertoires in COVID-19. Study-level background: Collection of acute and convalescent COVID-19 samples took place in the United States, Italy and Spain.

CDR1 is SGHNT, CDR2 YYREEE, per germline (reference sequence). The CDR3 spans 16 residues. The ends lost 4 bases at V and 7 bases at J; junction bases unmatched: 15. Assay used: immunoSEQ multiplex PCR; TCRdb lists only in-frame clones, some missing. Of around 400,000 clones listed, over 75% are singletons. Grouping used clinical history reported by participants in a survey and questionnaire. Within 2 weeks of study entry, exposed participants had contacted a PCR-confirmed or clinician-diagnosed COVID-19 case. The genes are TRBV5-4 and TRBJ2-7; 9 bases align to TRBD2. This receptor was obtained from a woman aged 18 to 35 who had been exposed to COVID-19. Sequencing was carried out using PBMCs or T cells enriched from blood (not recorded which). CDR3: CASSPGSSGGFGEQYF. The DNA of the CDR3 is TGTGCCAGCAGCCCCGGGAGTAGCGGGGGCTTCGGGGAGCAGTACTTC. Combining the CDR3 with reference TRBV5-4 and TRBJ2-7 gives the whole variable domain ETGVTQSPTHLIKTRGQQVTLRCSSQSGHNTVSWYQQALGQGPQFIFQYYREEENGRGNFPPRFSGLQFPNYSSELNVNALELDDSALYLCASSPGSSGGFGEQYFGPGTRLTVT.